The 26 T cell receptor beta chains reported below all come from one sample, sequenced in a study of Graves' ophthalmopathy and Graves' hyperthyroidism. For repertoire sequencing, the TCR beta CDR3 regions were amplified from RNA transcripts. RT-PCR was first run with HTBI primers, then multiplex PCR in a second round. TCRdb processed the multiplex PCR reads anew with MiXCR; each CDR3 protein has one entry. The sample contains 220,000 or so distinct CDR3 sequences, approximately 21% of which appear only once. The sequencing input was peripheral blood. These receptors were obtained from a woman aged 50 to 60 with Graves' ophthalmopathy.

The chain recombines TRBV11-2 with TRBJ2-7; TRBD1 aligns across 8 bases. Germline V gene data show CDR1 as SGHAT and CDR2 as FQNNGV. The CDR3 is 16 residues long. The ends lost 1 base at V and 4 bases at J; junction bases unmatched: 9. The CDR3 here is CASSLVAGQALYEQYF. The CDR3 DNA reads TGTGCCAGCAGCTTAGTGGCGGGACAGGCTCTGTACGAGCAGTACTTC.

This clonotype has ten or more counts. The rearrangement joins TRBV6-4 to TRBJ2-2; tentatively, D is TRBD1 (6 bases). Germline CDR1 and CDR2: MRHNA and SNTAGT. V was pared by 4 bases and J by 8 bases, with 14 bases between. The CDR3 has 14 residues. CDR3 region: CASSGSGTRGELFF. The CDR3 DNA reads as TGTGCCAGCAGTGGATCCGGGACACGAGGGGAGCTGTTTTTT.

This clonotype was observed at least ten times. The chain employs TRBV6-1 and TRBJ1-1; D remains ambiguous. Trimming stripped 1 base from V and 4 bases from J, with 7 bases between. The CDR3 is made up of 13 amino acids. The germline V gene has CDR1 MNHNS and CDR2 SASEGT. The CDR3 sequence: CASSEEVSTEAFF. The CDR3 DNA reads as TGTGCCAGCAGTGAAGAGGTCTCCACTGAAGCTTTCTTT.

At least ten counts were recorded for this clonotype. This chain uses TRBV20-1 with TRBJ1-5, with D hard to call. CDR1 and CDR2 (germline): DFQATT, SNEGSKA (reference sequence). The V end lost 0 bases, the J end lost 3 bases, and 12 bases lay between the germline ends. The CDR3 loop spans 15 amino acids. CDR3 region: CSARDRQDYNQPQHF. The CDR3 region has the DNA TGCAGTGCTAGAGATCGTCAAGACTACAATCAGCCCCAGCATTTT.

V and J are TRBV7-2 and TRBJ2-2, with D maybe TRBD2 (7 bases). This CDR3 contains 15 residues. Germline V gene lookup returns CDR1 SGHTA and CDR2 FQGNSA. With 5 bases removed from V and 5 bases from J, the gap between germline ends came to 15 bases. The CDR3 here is CASSKGGAGTGELFF. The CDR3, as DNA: TGTGCCAGCAGCAAAGGGGGGGCAGGAACCGGGGAGCTGTTTTTT.

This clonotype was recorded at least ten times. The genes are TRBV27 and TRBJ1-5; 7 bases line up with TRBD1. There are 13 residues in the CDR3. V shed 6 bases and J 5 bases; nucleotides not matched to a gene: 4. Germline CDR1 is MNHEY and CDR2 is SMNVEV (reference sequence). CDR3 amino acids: CASSRGWDQPQHF. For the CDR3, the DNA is TGTGCCAGCAGCAGGGGGTGGGATCAGCCCCAGCATTTT.

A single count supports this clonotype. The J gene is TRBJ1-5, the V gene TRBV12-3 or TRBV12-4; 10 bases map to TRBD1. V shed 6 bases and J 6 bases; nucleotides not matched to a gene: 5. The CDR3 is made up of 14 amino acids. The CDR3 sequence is CASRATGGGQPQHF. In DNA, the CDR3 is TGTGCCAGCAGGGCGACAGGGGGCGGTCAGCCCCAGCATTTT.

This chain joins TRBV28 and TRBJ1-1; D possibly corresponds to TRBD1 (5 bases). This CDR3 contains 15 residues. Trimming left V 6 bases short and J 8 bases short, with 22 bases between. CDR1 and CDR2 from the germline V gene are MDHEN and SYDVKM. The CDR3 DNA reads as TGTGCCAGCAGCCTTGCGGGGCTTGGAGCACGGGAAGCTTTCTTT. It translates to CASSLAGLGAREAFF.

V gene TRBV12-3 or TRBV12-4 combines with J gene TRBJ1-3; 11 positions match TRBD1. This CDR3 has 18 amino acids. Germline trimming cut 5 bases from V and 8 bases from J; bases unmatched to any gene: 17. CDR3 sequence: CASSIGQGALDSLDTIYF. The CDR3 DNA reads TGTGCCAGCAGTATCGGACAGGGGGCTCTAGATTCGTTAGACACCATATATTTT.

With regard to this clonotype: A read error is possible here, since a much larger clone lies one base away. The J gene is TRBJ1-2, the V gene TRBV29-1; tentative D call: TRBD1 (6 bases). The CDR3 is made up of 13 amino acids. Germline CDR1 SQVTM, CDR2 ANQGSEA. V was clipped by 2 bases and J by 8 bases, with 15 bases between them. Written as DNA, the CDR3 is TGCAGCGTTGAACGGACAGAGGTGGGGGGCTACACCTTC. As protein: CSVERTEVGGYTF.

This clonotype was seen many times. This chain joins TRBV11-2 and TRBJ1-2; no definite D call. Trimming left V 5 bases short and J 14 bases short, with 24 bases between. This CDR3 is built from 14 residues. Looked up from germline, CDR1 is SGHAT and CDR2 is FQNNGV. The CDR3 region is CASSTQRAVPKSTF. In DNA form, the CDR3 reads TGTGCCAGCAGCACTCAACGGGCGGTTCCGAAATCTACCTTC.

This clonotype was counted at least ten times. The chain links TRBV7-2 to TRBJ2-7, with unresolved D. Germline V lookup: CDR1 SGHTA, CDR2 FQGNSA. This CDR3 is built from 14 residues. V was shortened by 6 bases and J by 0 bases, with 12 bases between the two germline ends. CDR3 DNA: TGTGCCAGCAGGCGACGGAGAGACTCCTACGAGCAGTACTTC. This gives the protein CASRRRRDSYEQYF. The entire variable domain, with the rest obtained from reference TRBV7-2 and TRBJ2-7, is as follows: GAGVSQSPSNKVTEKGKDVELRCDPISGHTALYWYRQSLGQGLEFLIYFQGNSAPDKSGLPSDRFSAERTGGSVSTLTIQRTQQEDSAVYLCASRRRRDSYEQYFGPGTRLTVT.

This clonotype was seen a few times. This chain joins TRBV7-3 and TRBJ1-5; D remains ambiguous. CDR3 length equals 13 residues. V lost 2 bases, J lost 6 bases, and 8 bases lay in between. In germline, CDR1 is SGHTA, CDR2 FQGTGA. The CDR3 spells CASSLEKGQPQHF. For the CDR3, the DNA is TGTGCCAGCAGCTTAGAGAAAGGTCAGCCCCAGCATTTT.

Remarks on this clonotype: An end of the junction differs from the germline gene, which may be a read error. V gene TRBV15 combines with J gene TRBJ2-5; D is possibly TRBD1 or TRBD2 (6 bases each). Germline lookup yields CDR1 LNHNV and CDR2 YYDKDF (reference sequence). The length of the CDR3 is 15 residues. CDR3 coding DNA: TGTGCCACCAGCAGGACATGGGGGGCGGGTGAGACACAGTACTTC. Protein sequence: CATSRTWGAGETQYF.

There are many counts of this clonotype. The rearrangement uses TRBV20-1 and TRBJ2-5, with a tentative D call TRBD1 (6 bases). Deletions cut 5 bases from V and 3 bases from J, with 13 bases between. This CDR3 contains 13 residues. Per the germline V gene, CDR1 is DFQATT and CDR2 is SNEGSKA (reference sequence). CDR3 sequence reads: CSALDSLEETQYF. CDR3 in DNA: TGCAGTGCTCTGGACAGCCTAGAAGAGACCCAGTACTTC.

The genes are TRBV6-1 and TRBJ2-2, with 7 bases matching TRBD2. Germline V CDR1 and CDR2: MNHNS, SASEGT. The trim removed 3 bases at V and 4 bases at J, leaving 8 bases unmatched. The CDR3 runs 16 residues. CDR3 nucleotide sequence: TGTGCCAGCAGTGAGGGCGGGAGCCTCTTCACCGGGGAGCTGTTTTTT. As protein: CASSEGGSLFTGELFF.

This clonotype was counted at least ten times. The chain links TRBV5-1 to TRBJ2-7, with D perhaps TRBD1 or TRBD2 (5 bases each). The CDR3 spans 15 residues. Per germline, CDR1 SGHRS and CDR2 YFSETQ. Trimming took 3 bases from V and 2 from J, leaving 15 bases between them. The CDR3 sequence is CASSWDGTEAYEQYF. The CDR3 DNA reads TGCGCCAGCAGCTGGGATGGGACGGAAGCCTACGAGCAGTACTTC.

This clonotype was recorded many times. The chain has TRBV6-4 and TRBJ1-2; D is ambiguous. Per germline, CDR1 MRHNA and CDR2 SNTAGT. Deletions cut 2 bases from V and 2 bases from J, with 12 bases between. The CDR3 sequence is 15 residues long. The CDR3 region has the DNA TGTGCCAGCAGTGACACGTCGCGTCTCAACTATGGCTACACCTTC. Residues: CASSDTSRLNYGYTF.

As DNA, the CDR3 is TGTGCCACCAGCAGAGAGCCGGGGGGCCTGAATTCACCCCTCCACTTT. As protein: CATSREPGGLNSPLHF. The rearrangement links TRBV15 to TRBJ1-6; D might be TRBD1 (6 bases). CDR3 length equals 16 residues. CDR1 LNHNV and CDR2 YYDKDF come from the germline V gene (reference sequence). V shed 0 bases and J shed 7 bases, with 13 bases lying between them.

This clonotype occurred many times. CDR3 DNA sequence: TGTGCCAGCAGTTTCTGGGGACAGGGGGGCATTCAGTACTTC. It is translated as CASSFWGQGGIQYF. This sequence joins TRBV28 and TRBJ2-4, with 11 nucleotides matching TRBD1. In germline, CDR1 is MDHEN, CDR2 SYDVKM. The CDR3 covers 14 residues. V was clipped by 3 bases and J by 9 bases; unmatched bases: 4.

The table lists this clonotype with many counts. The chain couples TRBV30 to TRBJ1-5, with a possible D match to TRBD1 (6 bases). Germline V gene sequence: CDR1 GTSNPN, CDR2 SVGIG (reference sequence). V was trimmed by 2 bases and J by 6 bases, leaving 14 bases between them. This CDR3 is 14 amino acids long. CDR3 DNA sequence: TGTGCCTGGAGTAGGGGGGGCGCGGGTCAGCCCCAGCATTTT. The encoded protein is CAWSRGGAGQPQHF. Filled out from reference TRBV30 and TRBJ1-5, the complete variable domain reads SQTIHQWPATLVQPVGSPLSLECTVEGTSNPNLYWYRQAAGRGLQLLFYSVGIGQISSEVPQNLSASRPQDRQFILSSKKLLLSDSGFYLCAWSRGGAGQPQHFGDGTRLSIL.

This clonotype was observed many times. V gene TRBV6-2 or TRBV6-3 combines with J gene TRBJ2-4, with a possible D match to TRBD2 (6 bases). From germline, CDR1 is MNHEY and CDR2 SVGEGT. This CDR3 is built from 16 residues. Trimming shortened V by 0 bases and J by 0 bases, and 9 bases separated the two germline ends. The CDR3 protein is CASSYSDYLAKNIQYF. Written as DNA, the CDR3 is TGTGCCAGCAGTTACTCGGACTACCTAGCCAAAAACATTCAGTACTTC.

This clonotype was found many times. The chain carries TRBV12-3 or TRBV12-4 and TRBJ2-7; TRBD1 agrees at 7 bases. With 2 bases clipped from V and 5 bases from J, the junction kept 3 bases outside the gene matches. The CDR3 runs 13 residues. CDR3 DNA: TGTGCCAGCAGTTTATTAGGGGGCAACGAGCAGTACTTC. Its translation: CASSLLGGNEQYF.

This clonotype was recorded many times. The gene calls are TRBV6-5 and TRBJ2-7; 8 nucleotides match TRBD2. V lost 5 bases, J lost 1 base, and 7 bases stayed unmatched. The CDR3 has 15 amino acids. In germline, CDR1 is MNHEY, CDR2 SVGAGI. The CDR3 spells CASSRSIAGSYEQYF. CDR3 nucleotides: TGTGCCAGCAGTCGATCCATAGCGGGATCCTACGAGCAGTACTTC.

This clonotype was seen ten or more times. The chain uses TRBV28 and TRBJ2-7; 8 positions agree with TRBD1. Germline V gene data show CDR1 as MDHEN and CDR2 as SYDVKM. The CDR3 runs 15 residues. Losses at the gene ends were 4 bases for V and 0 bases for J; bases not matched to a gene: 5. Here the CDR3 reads CASSSRTGSSYEQYF. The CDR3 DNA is TGTGCCAGCAGTTCCCGGACAGGGTCCTCCTACGAGCAGTACTTC.

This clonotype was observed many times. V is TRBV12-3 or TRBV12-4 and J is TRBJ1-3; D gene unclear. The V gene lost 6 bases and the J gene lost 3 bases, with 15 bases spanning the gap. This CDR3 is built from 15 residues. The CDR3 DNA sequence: TGTGCCAGCAGCCGCGGATGGGGTATTGGAAACACCATATATTTT. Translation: CASSRGWGIGNTIYF.